The entry that follows covers one TCR beta chain sequence. The source of the sample is a study of blood T cell repertoires in COVID-19. The repertoire was sequenced with immunoSEQ multiplex PCR; TCRdb's copy has only in-frame clones and lacks some. The sample yields about 150,000 clones, roughly 83% seen once. The V and J ends lost 6 bases and 6 bases, in that order; junction bases with no gene match: 8. CDR3 size: 14 residues. Germline CDR1 and CDR2: SGHDT and YYEEEE. The V gene is TRBV5-6, the J gene TRBJ1-2; TRBD1 agrees at 10 bases. The sequence came from a man aged 18 to 29 with active or convalescent COVID-19. The specimen sequenced was peripheral blood. CDR3 coding DNA: TGTGCCAGCATATTAAGGACAGGGGGAAATGGCTACACCTTC. Translation: CASILRTGGNGYTF. The full variable domain, rest sourced from reference TRBV5-6 and TRBJ1-2, is DAGVTQSPTHLIKTRGQQVTLRCSPKSGHDTVSWYQQALGQGPQFIFQYYEEEERQRGNFPDRFSGHQFPNYSSELNVNALLLGDSALYLCASILRTGGNGYTFGSGTRLTVV.